The 16 T cell receptor beta chains given below trace back to one sample, sequenced in a study of T cell repertoires in cytomegalovirus infection. TCRdb analysed the reads with MiXCR anew, one entry per CDR3 protein. The sample consists of approximately 750,000 distinct CDR3 sequences, 35% to 45% of them appearing once. The sequencing input was PBMCs. The receptors were sampled from a human donor in good health (CMV status not recorded). Some clones in this sample may be carry-over from other donors' samples.

The chain joins TRBV5-5 to TRBJ1-2; the match to TRBD1 covers 9 bases. The CDR3 is 17 residues long. Germline V gives CDR1 SGHKS, CDR2 YYEKEE (reference sequence). J lost 5 bases, V lost 0 bases, and 11 bases had no gene match. This CDR3 reads CASSLEQGASQDYGYTF. DNA of the CDR3: TGTGCCAGCAGCTTGGAACAGGGGGCGAGTCAAGATTATGGCTACACCTTC.

The chain carries TRBV10-2 and TRBJ2-5, with D possibly being TRBD1 (6 bases). The CDR3 has 13 amino acids. The V end was cut by 7 bases, the J end by 5 bases, with 14 bases between. The V gene's germline CDR1 is WSHSY and CDR2 SAAADI. The CDR3 DNA follows: TGCGCCAGCAAACCCAGGGGTGGGGAGACCCAGTACTTC. It yields the protein CASKPRGGETQYF.

The gene calls are TRBV25-1 and TRBJ1-4; D may be TRBD1 (6 bases). This CDR3 is 15 amino acids long. V dropped 6 bases and J dropped 4 bases, with 15 bases sitting between them. CDR1 is MGHDK and CDR2 is SYGVNS in the germline V gene. The CDR3 DNA reads as TGTGCCAGCAGCCGCCGGCAGGGGCGTAATGAAAAACTGTTTTTT. Protein product: CASSRRQGRNEKLFF.

The table lists this clonotype with many counts. The chain is built from TRBV28 and TRBJ2-5, with D perhaps matching TRBD1 (6 bases). Germline CDR1 is MDHEN and CDR2 is SYDVKM. Trimming took 3 bases from V and 0 from J, leaving 11 bases between them. CDR3 length equals 15 residues. CDR3 DNA: TGTGCCAGCAGTTTTCGCGACAGGTACCAAGAGACCCAGTACTTC. This encodes CASSFRDRYQETQYF.

This clonotype was picked up a small number of times. This chain joins TRBV7-9 and TRBJ1-1; D remains ambiguous. Germline CDR1 reads SEHNR; CDR2 reads FQNEAQ (reference sequence). CDR3 length: 16 amino acids. Trimming pared 4 bases from V and 0 bases from J, leaving 15 bases between. CDR3 sequence (DNA): TGTGCCAGCAGCTACCCCGTACAGCGACTGAACACTGAAGCTTTCTTT. Translated: CASSYPVQRLNTEAFF. The full variable domain, completed using reference TRBV7-9 and TRBJ1-1, is DTGVSQNPRHKITKRGQNVTFRCDPISEHNRLYWYRQTLGQGPEFLTYFQNEAQLEKSRLLSDRFSAERPKGSFSTLEIQRTEQGDSAMYLCASSYPVQRLNTEAFFGQGTRLTVV.

This clonotype was found a few times. The CDR3 region has the DNA TGTGCCAGCAGTTTTGCGGGGCGTCAAGAGACCCAGTACTTC. Its protein product is CASSFAGRQETQYF. The rearrangement uses TRBV12-3 or TRBV12-4 and TRBJ2-5; D perhaps matches TRBD2 (6 bases). Trimming left V 3 bases short and J 2 bases short, with 10 bases between. The CDR3 is 14 residues long.

This clonotype came up many times. The chain combines TRBV5-6 with TRBJ1-5; 8 nucleotides agree with TRBD1. Germline loops: CDR1 SGHDT, CDR2 YYEEEE. The CDR3 is made up of 14 amino acids. V trimming: 1 base; J trimming: 6 bases; junction bases outside the gene matches: 3. CDR3 protein: CASSLLQGGQPQHF. In DNA, the CDR3 is TGTGCCAGCAGCTTGTTACAGGGGGGTCAGCCCCAGCATTTT.

This clonotype was picked up a small number of times. V usage is TRBV6-1 and J usage is TRBJ2-1; D remains ambiguous. Germline CDR1 MNHNS, CDR2 SASEGT. V gave up 7 bases and J gave up 11 bases, with 18 bases separating them. The CDR3 runs 13 residues. The CDR3 region is CASTLPGAAQQFF. The CDR3 DNA is TGTGCCAGCACCCTACCGGGCGCCGCACAGCAGTTCTTC.

This clonotype was seen only a few times. The V call is TRBV5-1, the J call TRBJ2-7; the D gene could be TRBD1 or TRBD2 (5 bases each). This CDR3 has 16 residues. Deletions cut 1 base from V and 0 bases from J, with 14 bases between. Germline values: CDR1 SGHRS, CDR2 YFSETQ. The CDR3 loop is CASSLSVQGPSYEQYF. CDR3 sequence (DNA): TGCGCCAGCAGCTTGTCCGTGCAGGGACCCTCCTACGAGCAGTACTTC. Complete variable domain (other parts from reference TRBV5-1 and TRBJ2-7): KAGVTQTPRYLIKTRGQQVTLSCSPISGHRSVSWYQQTPGQGLQFLFEYFSETQRNKGNFPGRFSGRQFSNSRSEMNVSTLELGDSALYLCASSLSVQGPSYEQYFGPGTRLTVT.

The chain links TRBV19 to TRBJ1-5; D is uncertain. The CDR3 is 13 amino acids. The germline V gene encodes CDR1 LNHDA and CDR2 SQIVND (reference sequence). V dropped 6 bases and J dropped 2 bases, with 8 bases sitting between them. CDR3 sequence reads: CASSPSGNQPQHF. The CDR3 bases are TGTGCCAGTAGCCCCAGTGGCAATCAGCCCCAGCATTTT.

This clonotype has just a few counts. V gene TRBV2 combines with J gene TRBJ1-1, with a tentative D call TRBD1 (6 bases). The CDR3 is 15 residues long. V was shortened by 5 bases and J by 6 bases, with 19 bases between the two germline ends. CDR1 is SNHLY and CDR2 is FYNNEI in the germline V gene. The CDR3 reads CASSSQPQGSAEAFF. For the CDR3, the DNA is TGTGCCAGCAGTAGCCAGCCCCAGGGGAGCGCTGAAGCTTTCTTT.

This clonotype turned up a few times. The rearrangement uses TRBV7-9 and TRBJ2-1; 7 positions match TRBD1. This CDR3 comprises 15 residues. The trim removed 1 base at V and 6 bases at J, leaving 6 bases unmatched. Germline CDR1 reads SEHNR; CDR2 reads FQNEAQ (reference sequence). CDR3 protein: CASSLGFDRANEQFF. DNA of the CDR3: TGTGCCAGCAGCTTAGGATTTGACAGGGCCAATGAGCAGTTCTTC. Supplemented by reference TRBV7-9 and TRBJ2-1, the full variable domain reads DTGVSQNPRHKITKRGQNVTFRCDPISEHNRLYWYRQTLGQGPEFLTYFQNEAQLEKSRLLSDRFSAERPKGSFSTLEIQRTEQGDSAMYLCASSLGFDRANEQFFGPGTRLTVL.

This clonotype was recorded a few times. This chain uses TRBV28 with TRBJ1-4; D is unresolved. The CDR3 is 14 amino acids. The V gene lost 6 bases and the J gene lost 0 bases, with 8 bases spanning the gap. Germline V gene data show CDR1 as MDHEN and CDR2 as SYDVKM. CDR3 sequence reads: CASSQIATNEKLFF. The CDR3 DNA reads as TGTGCCAGCAGCCAGATTGCAACTAATGAAAAACTGTTTTTT.

This clonotype was seen a handful of times. The V and J genes are TRBV19 and TRBJ2-1; the D gene is possibly TRBD2 (5 bases). The CDR3 consists of 15 residues. Per germline, CDR1 LNHDA and CDR2 SQIVND (reference sequence). V shed 3 bases and J shed 3 bases, with 12 bases lying between them. Written as DNA, the CDR3 is TGTGCCAGTAGTATGTCGGGGAACCTCTACAATGAGCAGTTCTTC. It is translated as CASSMSGNLYNEQFF.

The chain combines TRBV12-3 or TRBV12-4 with TRBJ1-1; 9 bases are a match to TRBD1. The CDR3 loop spans 13 amino acids. The V segment lost 8 bases and the J segment 2 bases; nucleotides outside the gene matches: 3. The CDR3 DNA reads TGTGCCAGCGGGGACAGGGCAAACACTGAAGCTTTCTTT. Translating gives CASGDRANTEAFF.

V and J are TRBV7-9 and TRBJ2-1; possible D gene TRBD1, 5 bases. CDR1 and CDR2 from the germline V gene are SEHNR and FQNEAQ (reference sequence). This CDR3 is built from 16 residues. Trimming stripped 8 bases from V and 7 bases from J, with 24 bases between. The CDR3 nucleotides read TGTGCCAGCCGATCTAGGGGTAACCGCACATGGAATGAGCAGTTCTTC. It translates to CASRSRGNRTWNEQFF.